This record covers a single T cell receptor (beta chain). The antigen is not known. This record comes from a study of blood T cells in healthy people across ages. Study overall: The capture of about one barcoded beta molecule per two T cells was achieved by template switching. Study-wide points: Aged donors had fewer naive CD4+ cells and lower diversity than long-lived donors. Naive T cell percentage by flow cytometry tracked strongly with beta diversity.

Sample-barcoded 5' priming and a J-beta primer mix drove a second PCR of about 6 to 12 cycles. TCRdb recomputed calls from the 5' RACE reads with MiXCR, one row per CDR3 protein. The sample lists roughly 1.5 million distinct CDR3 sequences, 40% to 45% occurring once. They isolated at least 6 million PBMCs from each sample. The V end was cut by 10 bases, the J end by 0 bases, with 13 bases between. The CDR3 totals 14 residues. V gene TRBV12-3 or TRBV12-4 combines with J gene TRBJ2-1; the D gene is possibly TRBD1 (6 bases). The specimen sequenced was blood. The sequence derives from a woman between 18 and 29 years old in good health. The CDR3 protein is CAIIRGSSYNEQFF. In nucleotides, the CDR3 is TGTGCCATCATAAGGGGGAGCTCCTACAATGAGCAGTTCTTC.